This T cell receptor (beta chain) was sequenced in a study of cytomegalovirus exposure and HLA in healthy donors. General observations from the study: As a later analysis showed, a missense DCLRE1C variant was linked to trimming of TCR beta V- and J-genes. The productive fraction for most TCR beta V segments was about 87% or about 30% in an earlier analysis. Another analysis was done later, and it associated 16,951 TCR beta sequences with HLA alleles at 0.05 false discovery rate.

This clone was found a few times. Its antigen is undetermined. Everyone who donated was a healthy bone marrow donor. The PCR contained 60 Vbeta and 13 Jbeta primers. Produced via immunoSEQ multiplex PCR; TCRdb's table is partial and in-frame only. The data hold approximately 170,000 clones, with approximately 76% observed a single time. Germline V gene data show CDR1 as SGHDT and CDR2 as YYEEEE. The CDR3 has 17 amino acids. Trimming at V came to 0 bases and at J to 0 bases, leaving 5 bases not matched to a gene. V gene TRBV5-6 combines with J gene TRBJ1-3; 8 nucleotides agree with TRBD1. The TCR was taken from a woman aged 18-35 years in good health and CMV-seropositive. The sample was PBMCs. CDR3 coding DNA: TGTGCCAGCAGCTTGGGAAGACAGGGGAGCTCTGGAAACACCATATATTTT. Encoded protein: CASSLGRQGSSGNTIYF.